This T cell receptor (beta chain) emerged from a study of beta chain features in type 1 diabetes. General study findings and limits: A possible short-template PCR bias applies equally to patients and controls.

Sequencing targeted expressed TCRB transcripts, as all isolated RNA had been reverse transcribed. Sequencing was performed with immunoSEQ multiplex PCR; in TCRdb, only in-frame clones are kept and a portion is missing. The table records approximately 110,000 clones, under 40% of them present only once. Note on this clone: Its antigen is undetermined.

Trimming took off 8 bases at V and 3 bases at J, with 16 bases between the two ends. The CDR3 is 14 amino acids. CDR1 SGHVS and CDR2 FQNEAQ come from the germline V gene. Per donor, one heparinised blood draw averaged roughly 110 mL. This receptor was identified in a young woman in good health. The V gene is TRBV7-8, the J gene TRBJ1-1, with D perhaps matching TRBD1 (5 bases). Sequencing was performed on stem cell memory CD4+ T cells from blood. In DNA, the CDR3 is TGTGCCAGCTTCACGATCGGCAGGGACACTGAAGCTTTCTTT. Translating it yields CASFTIGRDTEAFF.